This T cell receptor (beta chain) was sequenced in a study of blood T cells in healthy people across ages. General study results and limits: Per million T cells, TCR beta diversity dropped roughly linearly as age increased.

A sample-barcoded 5' primer and a J-beta primer mix were used in a second PCR of about 6 to 12 cycles. Each CDR3 protein is one row after TCRdb ran MiXCR on the 5' RACE reads. The sample contains fewer than 1 million distinct CDR3 sequences, 44% of which appear only once. Drawn from each donor were around 9.1 milliliters of peripheral blood. PBMCs were isolated at a quantity of at least 7 million per sample. CDR1 and CDR2 from the germline V gene are SGHTA and FQGNSA. This CDR3 contains 12 residues. V lost 1 base to trimming and J lost 10 bases, with 5 bases between them. This clonotype was counted between two and nine times. Its antigen is unknown.

Sequencing used blood. This chain links TRBV7-2 with TRBJ2-6, with D hard to call. This sequence was found in a man between 60 and 75 years old in good health. The CDR3 bases are TGTGCCAGCAGCTTAGTACTTAACGTCCTGACTTTC. Its protein is CASSLVLNVLTF.